The 20 T cell receptor beta chains below were found in one sample sequenced in a study of shared clonotypes between healthy human individuals (TCRdb year 2020). Libraries were built with the immunoSEQ multiplex PCR assay. The clones in this table, taken by TCRdb from immuneACCESS, are in-frame only. Not every clone is retained; where verified, under half of the shortfall comes from an unresolved V gene, and the cause of the rest is unknown. The sample table shows about 2 million clones, and less than 95% are seen once. In total, the top ten clones hold roughly 1% of the sample. For the CD8 naive samples, CD45RO-negative cells were positively selected for CCR7, yielding a CD45RA+CCR7+ population from which TemRA cells were excluded. The material sequenced was naive CD8+ T cells sorted from blood. The cell subset or site label here, explained by the study, means: CD45RA+CCR7+. Source of these receptors: a man aged 18 to 30 in good health.

This sequence joins TRBV2 and TRBJ2-3; 7 nucleotides match TRBD2. Germline CDR1 is SNHLY and CDR2 is FYNNEI. Trimming at V came to 7 bases and at J to 2 bases, leaving 6 bases not matched to a gene. The CDR3 totals 14 residues. CDR3 amino acids: CASTEGGDTDTQYF. The CDR3 nucleotides read TGTGCCAGCACCGAGGGAGGGGACACAGATACGCAGTATTTT.

Remarks on this clone: Other DNA sequences within the sample encode an identical CDR3. The chain employs TRBV7-9 and TRBJ2-7, with no clear D. V was pared by 3 bases and J by 2 bases, with 11 bases between. Germline loops: CDR1 SEHNR, CDR2 FQNEAQ (reference sequence). This CDR3 has 14 amino acids. Here the CDR3 reads CASSFSGPTYEQYF. The CDR3 coding sequence is TGTGCCAGCAGCTTTTCGGGCCCCACCTACGAGCAGTACTTC.

The chain carries TRBV4-1 and TRBJ1-5, with D possibly matching TRBD1 (5 bases). The germline V and J ends were trimmed by 4 bases and 5 bases, with 12 bases remaining between them. The germline CDR1 and CDR2 sequences are MGHRA and YSYEKL. The CDR3 loop spans 14 amino acids. Written as DNA, the CDR3 is TGCGCCAGCAGCCCGCTCGGGGGTGATCAGCCCCAGCATTTT. This codes for CASSPLGGDQPQHF.

A single count supports this clone. The gene calls are TRBV7-3 and TRBJ1-3; D is possibly TRBD1 (5 bases). The V and J ends lost 5 bases and 7 bases respectively, with 18 bases between them. Per germline, CDR1 SGHTA and CDR2 FQGTGA. The CDR3 extends over 15 amino acids. Written as DNA, the CDR3 is TGTGCCAGCAGCCCAGGGCCAGGGCTAGGGAACACCATATATTTT. This encodes CASSPGPGLGNTIYF.

V usage is TRBV29-1 and J usage is TRBJ2-1; tentatively, D is TRBD2 (5 bases). The V end lost 0 bases, the J end lost 10 bases, and 13 bases lay between the germline ends. This CDR3 region has 13 residues. Germline CDR1 SQVTM, CDR2 ANQGSEA. This CDR3 is CSVEEGFGGEQFF. The CDR3 bases are TGCAGCGTTGAAGAGGGCTTCGGCGGGGAGCAGTTCTTC.

The chain is built from TRBV7-9 and TRBJ2-2; D remains unclear. This CDR3 has 12 residues. The ends were cut back, 2 bases at V and 7 bases at J, with 5 bases in the middle. Germline CDR1 reads SEHNR; CDR2 reads FQNEAQ (reference sequence). CDR3 loop: CASSLNVGELFF. CDR3 DNA sequence: TGTGCCAGCAGCTTAAATGTCGGGGAGCTGTTTTTT. The whole variable domain, remainder taken from reference TRBV7-9 and TRBJ2-2, is DTGVSQNPRHKITKRGQNVTFRCDPISEHNRLYWYRQTLGQGPEFLTYFQNEAQLEKSRLLSDRFSAERPKGSFSTLEIQRTEQGDSAMYLCASSLNVGELFFGEGSRLTVL.

This chain connects TRBV30 to TRBJ2-7; D is unclear. The CDR3 loop spans 13 amino acids. The germline gives CDR1 GTSNPN, CDR2 SVGIG (reference sequence). V gave up 0 bases and J gave up 5 bases, with 11 bases separating them. CDR3 bases: TGTGCCTGGAGTGTTTCAAGTCAAAACGAGCAGTACTTC. Translating it yields CAWSVSSQNEQYF.

This chain joins TRBV6-6 and TRBJ2-7; D remains ambiguous. The CDR3 is made up of 14 amino acids. V was shortened by 2 bases and J by 0 bases, with 8 bases between the two germline ends. Germline CDR1 and CDR2: MNHNY and SVGAGI (reference sequence). The DNA of the CDR3 is TGTGCCAGCAGTTACGAGGACCACTCCTACGAGCAGTACTTC. This encodes CASSYEDHSYEQYF.

This clone was observed once. The V and J genes are TRBV6-5 and TRBJ2-1; 13 nucleotides match TRBD2. The V segment lost 11 bases and the J segment 8 bases; nucleotides outside the gene matches: 12. The CDR3 runs to 15 residues. The V gene's germline CDR1 is MNHEY and CDR2 SVGAGI. CDR3 nucleotides: TGTGCCGTGGGGTTAGGGACTAGCGGGGTAGATGAGCAGTTCTTC. Residues: CAVGLGTSGVDEQFF.

The rearrangement joins TRBV2 to TRBJ2-1; 8 bases are a match to TRBD1. This CDR3 contains 15 residues. CDR1 is SNHLY, CDR2 FYNNEI, per germline. V lost 3 bases, J lost 6 bases, and 7 bases stayed unmatched. Written as DNA, the CDR3 is TGTGCCAGCAGTGATATGTCAGGGGGCATCAATGAGCAGTTCTTC. Protein: CASSDMSGGINEQFF.

The gene calls are TRBV19 and TRBJ2-1; 12 nucleotides line up with TRBD2. Trimming cost V 5 bases and J 1 base; bases outside gene matches: 6. CDR1 LNHDA and CDR2 SQIVND come from the germline V gene (reference sequence). The CDR3 has 17 residues. The DNA of the CDR3 is TGTGCCAGTAGTCCCAGACTAGCGGGAGTTTCCTACAATGAGCAGTTCTTC. The encoded protein is CASSPRLAGVSYNEQFF. Full variable domain (remainder filled in from reference TRBV19 and TRBJ2-1): DGGITQSPKYLFRKEGQNVTLSCEQNLNHDAMYWYRQDPGQGLRLIYYSQIVNDFQKGDIAEGYSVSREKKESFPLTVTSAQKNPTAFYLCASSPRLAGVSYNEQFFGPGTRLTVL.

This sequence joins TRBV4-1 and TRBJ1-6, with D perhaps matching TRBD1 (5 bases). The CDR3 is 17 residues long. Germline V gene sequence: CDR1 MGHRA, CDR2 YSYEKL. The V and J ends lost 3 bases and 9 bases respectively, with 21 bases between them. The CDR3 region is CASSQIRDPEGGSPLHF. CDR3 sequence (DNA): TGCGCCAGCAGCCAGATCCGGGACCCTGAAGGCGGTTCACCCCTCCACTTT.

The sample holds one count of this clone. The chain recombines TRBV6-5 with TRBJ2-5, with a possible D match to TRBD2 (5 bases). The CDR3 totals 14 residues. Trimming removed 2 bases at V and 4 bases at J, with 11 bases between. Germline assignment: CDR1 MNHEY and CDR2 SVGAGI. This CDR3 reads CASSYIYGGETQYF. The CDR3 region has the DNA TGTGCCAGCAGTTACATCTACGGAGGAGAGACCCAGTACTTC.

The J gene is TRBJ2-1, the V gene TRBV5-8; D not certain. The CDR3 covers 15 residues. CDR1 is SGHTS and CDR2 is YDEGEE in the germline V gene. Trimming took off 0 bases at V and 8 bases at J, with 15 bases between the two ends. CDR3 in DNA: TGTGCCAGCAGCTTGGGGCTAGGAGCATTGGATGAGCAGTTCTTC. The encoded protein is CASSLGLGALDEQFF.

This clone was seen only once. The gene calls are TRBV4-1 and TRBJ2-5; TRBD1 aligns across 7 bases. J was trimmed by 5 bases and V by 2 bases; bases with no gene match: 8. This CDR3 spans 15 amino acids. Germline V gene lookup returns CDR1 MGHRA and CDR2 YSYEKL. CDR3 loop: CASSQRDSEAETQYF. The CDR3 DNA follows: TGCGCCAGCAGCCAACGGGACAGCGAGGCGGAGACCCAGTACTTC.

This clone came up once. CDR3 loop: CASSTKGGGESDTEAFF. The CDR3 DNA follows: TGTGCCAGTAGTACAAAAGGCGGTGGGGAATCGGACACTGAAGCTTTCTTT. This rearrangement joins TRBV19 to TRBJ1-1; no reliable D call. CDR1 and CDR2 from the germline V gene are LNHDA and SQIVND (reference sequence). V shed 4 bases and J shed 3 bases, with 21 bases lying between them. The CDR3 runs 17 residues.

This clone was recorded a few times. The genes are TRBV9 and TRBJ2-3; 8 bases line up with TRBD2. CDR3 size: 17 residues. The ends lost 0 bases at V and 4 bases at J; junction bases unmatched: 10. Germline V lookup: CDR1 SGDLS, CDR2 YYNGEE. CDR3 nucleotides: TGTGCCAGCAGCGTAGATGCCCGAGCGGGAGCAGCAGATACGCAGTATTTT. Its protein is CASSVDARAGAADTQYF.

This clone has more than one count but fewer than ten. This chain's CDR3 is CASSWDRAYGYTF. In nucleotides, the CDR3 is TGTGCCAGCAGCTGGGACAGGGCCTATGGCTACACCTTC. V and J are TRBV5-4 and TRBJ1-2; 9 bases align to TRBD1. CDR1 is SGHNT, CDR2 YYREEE, per germline (reference sequence). V shed 3 bases and J 4 bases; nucleotides not matched to a gene: 1. This CDR3 contains 13 residues. The full variable domain, its missing parts supplied by reference TRBV5-4 and TRBJ1-2, is ETGVTQSPTHLIKTRGQQVTLRCSSQSGHNTVSWYQQALGQGPQFIFQYYREEENGRGNFPPRFSGLQFPNYSSELNVNALELDDSALYLCASSWDRAYGYTFGSGTRLTVV.

The chain couples TRBV27 to TRBJ1-5; 7 bases are shared with TRBD1. Germline V lookup: CDR1 MNHEY, CDR2 SMNVEV (reference sequence). The CDR3 has 15 residues. The V gene end was trimmed by 4 bases and the J gene end by 7 bases; junction bases not matched to a gene: 10. The CDR3 is CASSSRQGVRQPQHF. Here the CDR3 DNA reads TGTGCCAGCAGTTCGCGGCAGGGGGTTCGGCAGCCCCAGCATTTT.

This chain joins TRBV11-2 and TRBJ2-1; 11 nucleotides agree with TRBD2. Germline V lookup: CDR1 SGHAT, CDR2 FQNNGV. The V and J ends lost 5 bases and 2 bases, in that order; junction bases with no gene match: 5. This CDR3 is 16 amino acids long. The CDR3 reads CASSLLGLAAYNEQFF. Here the CDR3 DNA reads TGTGCCAGCAGCCTACTGGGACTAGCGGCCTACAATGAGCAGTTCTTC.